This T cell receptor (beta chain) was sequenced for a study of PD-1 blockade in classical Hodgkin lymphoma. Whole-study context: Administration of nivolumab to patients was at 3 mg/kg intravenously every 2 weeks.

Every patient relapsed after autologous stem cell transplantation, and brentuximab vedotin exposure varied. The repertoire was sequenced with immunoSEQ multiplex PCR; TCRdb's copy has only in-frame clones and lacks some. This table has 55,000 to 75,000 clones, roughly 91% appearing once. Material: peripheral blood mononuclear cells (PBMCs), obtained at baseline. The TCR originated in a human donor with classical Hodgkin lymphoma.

CDR3 sequence reads: CASSTGTEYEQYF. CDR3 coding DNA: TGTGCCAGCAGCACGGGGACCGAGTACGAGCAGTACTTC. This chain links TRBV5-6 with TRBJ2-7; either TRBD1 or TRBD2 may supply D (5 bases each). V shed 4 bases and J shed 4 bases, with 12 bases lying between them. The germline V gene encodes CDR1 SGHDT and CDR2 YYEEEE. CDR3 size: 13 residues.